Below are 15 T cell receptor beta chains sequenced from a single sample in a study of blood T cell repertoires in COVID-19. The data were produced by immunoSEQ multiplex PCR, yet TCRdb's version contains in-frame clones alone and is incomplete. The table lists some 200,000 clones, 70% to 80% of them singletons. Specimen: PBMCs or T cells enriched from blood (not recorded which). Source of these receptors: a woman between 50 and 59 years old who had recovered from COVID-19.

Concerning this clone itself: Distinct nucleotide sequences in the sample also encode this CDR3. J is TRBJ2-5 and V is TRBV7-9, with D perhaps matching TRBD2 (6 bases). CDR3 length equals 14 residues. The V end was cut by 1 base, the J end by 1 base, with 7 bases between. In germline, CDR1 is SEHNR, CDR2 FQNEAQ (reference sequence). CDR3 coding DNA: TGTGCCAGCAGCTTAGTGGGACTCCAAGAGACCCAGTACTTC. This sequence encodes CASSLVGLQETQYF.

The chain links TRBV6-5 to TRBJ1-3; 9 bases line up with TRBD1. Looked up from germline, CDR1 is MNHEY and CDR2 is SVGAGI. Trimming at V came to 5 bases and at J to 3 bases, leaving 5 bases not matched to a gene. This CDR3 is built from 15 residues. The CDR3 DNA follows: TGTGCCAGCAGTCACAGGGGGCTGAGTGGAAACACCATATATTTT. Translation gives CASSHRGLSGNTIYF.

The chain recombines TRBV4-1 with TRBJ2-7; no clear D. The CDR3 is made up of 17 amino acids. In germline, CDR1 is MGHRA, CDR2 YSYEKL. The V and J ends lost 1 base and 6 bases respectively, with 22 bases between them. The CDR3 protein is CASSQVFPENPSGEQYF. The CDR3 nucleotides read TGCGCCAGCAGCCAAGTTTTCCCGGAGAACCCCTCCGGCGAGCAGTACTTC.

The J gene is TRBJ2-3, the V gene TRBV5-8; 7 positions match TRBD1. The CDR3 has 15 residues. Germline V gene data show CDR1 as SGHTS and CDR2 as YDEGEE. Germline trimming cut 3 bases from V and 4 bases from J; bases unmatched to any gene: 8. The CDR3 sequence: CASSSGQSEADTQYF. Written as DNA, the CDR3 is TGTGCCAGCAGCTCGGGACAGTCCGAAGCAGATACGCAGTATTTT.

J is TRBJ2-7 and V is TRBV18, with 14 bases lining up with TRBD2. Germline V CDR1 and CDR2: KGHSH, LQKENI. Unmatched junction bases numbered 8, after V lost 5 bases and J lost 5 bases. The CDR3 runs to 16 residues. Written as DNA, the CDR3 is TGTGCCAGCTCAGATGGGACTAGCGGGAGAGGGGACGAGCAGTACTTC. This sequence encodes CASSDGTSGRGDEQYF.

V usage is TRBV7-2 and J usage is TRBJ2-5, with 13 bases fitting TRBD2. The V gene's germline CDR1 is SGHTA and CDR2 FQGNSA. J lost 5 bases, V lost 5 bases, and 8 bases had no gene match. CDR3 size: 16 residues. CDR3 protein: CASSTAGTSGMETQYF. Written as DNA, the CDR3 is TGTGCCAGCAGCACCGCCGGGACTAGCGGGATGGAGACCCAGTACTTC.

The rearrangement uses TRBV6-5 and TRBJ1-1; no clear D. This CDR3 is 14 amino acids long. Germline V gene lookup returns CDR1 MNHEY and CDR2 SVGAGI. V shed 0 bases and J shed 2 bases, with 7 bases lying between them. The CDR3 reads CASSYSETNTEAFF. The CDR3 bases are TGTGCCAGCAGTTACTCAGAAACTAACACTGAAGCTTTCTTT.

The gene calls are TRBV4-1 and TRBJ2-5, with D perhaps matching TRBD2 (5 bases). With 5 bases removed from V and 2 bases from J, the gap between germline ends came to 12 bases. This CDR3 is built from 14 residues. The V gene's germline CDR1 is MGHRA and CDR2 YSYEKL. In DNA form, the CDR3 reads TGCGCCAGCAGCTTGCGGAGGTTGCAAGAGACCCAGTACTTC. Translation: CASSLRRLQETQYF.

This chain joins TRBV10-3 and TRBJ2-2, with 12 bases identical to TRBD2. Germline-derived CDR1 and CDR2 are ENHRY and SYGVKD. CDR3 length equals 16 residues. V trimming: 5 bases; J trimming: 3 bases; junction bases outside the gene matches: 4. DNA of the CDR3: TGTGCCATCAGTCGGAGGACTAGCGGGGACACCGGGGAGCTGTTTTTT. Amino acids: CAISRRTSGDTGELFF.

The chain employs TRBV28 and TRBJ2-7; TRBD2 aligns across 8 bases. CDR3 length equals 16 residues. V lost 3 bases and J lost 5; bases outside the gene matches: 12. CDR1 and CDR2 from the germline V gene are MDHEN and SYDVKM. The CDR3 nucleotides read TGTGCCAGCAGTTTCCCTCCCGCCGGGAGGGTCCACGAGCAGTACTTC. As protein: CASSFPPAGRVHEQYF.

The chain links TRBV3-1 (or the pseudogene TRBV3-2) to TRBJ2-1, with 10 bases lining up with TRBD2. Germline V gene lookup returns CDR1 LGHDT and CDR2 YNNKEL (reference sequence). V gave up 5 bases and J gave up 3 bases; unmatched junction bases: 10. CDR3 size: 17 residues. The CDR3 region has the DNA TGTGCCAGCAGCTCAACCACCTCTAGCGGGAGCTACAATGAGCAGTTCTTC. Translated: CASSSTTSSGSYNEQFF.

CDR3 sequence (DNA): TGTGCCAGCAGCCAATACTACGAGCAGTACTTC. As protein: CASSQYYEQYF. The V and J genes are TRBV14 and TRBJ2-7; D is ambiguous. The CDR3 sequence is 11 residues long. V was trimmed by 2 bases and J by 3 bases, leaving 2 bases between them. CDR1 is SGHDN, CDR2 FVKESK, per germline.

This clone was seen a few times. The chain is built from TRBV4-1 and TRBJ2-7; 7 bases match TRBD1. The CDR3 has 16 residues. V was pared by 0 bases and J by 5 bases, with 10 bases of the junction left unmatched. Germline V gene data show CDR1 as MGHRA and CDR2 as YSYEKL. CDR3 nucleotide sequence: TGCGCCAGCAGCCAAGAGACCTCAGGGGGAAACCACGAGCAGTACTTC. It codes for CASSQETSGGNHEQYF.

The chain combines TRBV7-9 with TRBJ2-7; a weak D match, TRBD2 (5 bases). The CDR3 length is 15 residues. With 1 base removed from V and 1 base from J, the gap between germline ends came to 11 bases. Germline V gene sequence: CDR1 SEHNR, CDR2 FQNEAQ (reference sequence). In DNA form, the CDR3 reads TGTGCCAGCAGCTTAGTGGAGCGAGGGTCCTACGAGCAGTACTTC. Translated: CASSLVERGSYEQYF.

The table lists this clone with a few counts. This chain uses TRBV5-1 with TRBJ1-4; 8 bases align to TRBD1. Per the germline V gene, CDR1 is SGHRS and CDR2 is YFSETQ. CDR3 length equals 15 residues. With V trimmed by 4 bases and J by 8 bases, 10 bases remained unmatched. The chain's CDR3 is CASSRSGQGAEKLFF. The CDR3 nucleotides read TGCGCCAGCAGCCGATCCGGGCAGGGGGCGGAAAAACTGTTTTTT.